This record concerns one TCR beta chain sequence. The junction and the germline gene differ at one end; a read error may be behind it. TCRdb's copy holds only in-frame clones and misses some; the assay was immunoSEQ multiplex PCR. This repertoire shows around 190,000 clones, around 83% found once; its top ten account for less than 5.5%. The CDR3 covers 15 residues. Germline lookup yields CDR1 SSHAT and CDR2 FNYEAQ (reference sequence). This sample is drawn from a study of blood T cell repertoires in COVID-19. The wider study: Sample material is recorded as cDNA or gDNA derived from T cells, B-cell-depleted T cells, or PBMCs.

This chain uses TRBV7-7 with TRBJ1-6; 11 bases map to TRBD1. Sequencing was carried out using peripheral blood. The clonotype originates from a woman of 80 years or more with acute or convalescent COVID-19. The CDR3 coding sequence is TGTGCTAGCAGCTTAGGGGACAGGGGGACTAGGCCCCTCCACTTT. This codes for CASSLGDRGTRPLHF.